This TCR beta chain originates from a study of blood T cells in healthy people across ages. Study as a whole: About one barcoded beta molecule was captured per two T cells (by template switching). Study-wide points: Unsorted PBMCs ruled out conclusive naive versus antigen-experienced comparison. TCR beta diversity, measured per million T cells, fell in a roughly linear way with age. It was the long-lived donors that had more naive CD4+ cells and higher diversity than aged donors.

On this clonotype itself: No antigen is known for it.

A J-beta primer mix and a sample-barcoded 5' primer were used in a second PCR of about 7 to 12 cycles. TCRdb reanalysed the 5' RACE reads using MiXCR and keeps one entry per CDR3 protein. Among hundreds of thousands of distinct CDR3 sequences listed, approximately 30% were seen once. CDR1 and CDR2 (germline): SGHRS, YFSETQ. The CDR3 contains 16 residues. Trimming left V 4 bases short and J 1 base short, with 17 bases between. The J gene is TRBJ1-1, the V gene TRBV5-1; D is unresolved. The sequence was collected from a woman older than 75 in good health. Sequenced: blood. In DNA, the CDR3 is TGCGCCAGCAGCGGCATCGGACTGAGGGCGAACACTGAAGCTTTCTTT. The encoded protein is CASSGIGLRANTEAFF.